The clone carrying this TCR beta chain occurred a few times. Its antigen is still unknown. Scientists isolated CD4+ T cells after a roughly nine-day culture period ended. From March to December 2020, the person had a SARS-CoV-2 infection that was confirmed by PCR. Everyone in the study got two shots of either the BNT162b2 or mRNA-1273 vaccine. The CDR3 spans 15 residues. Trimming shortened V by 1 base and J by 3 bases, and 13 bases separated the two germline ends. Germline V gene sequence: CDR1 SGHRS, CDR2 YFSETQ. This sample was included in a study of vaccination effects on CD4 cells after COVID-19. Study context: Sampling occurred a median 72 days post second dose, range 14 to 241.

Repertoires were generated with immunoSEQ multiplex PCR, while TCRdb's copy carries only in-frame clones and drops some. The profile covers tens of thousands of clones, with roughly 80% appearing a single time and around 7% taken by the ten largest. The receptor's source is a human donor who had a prior SARS-CoV-2 infection. The sample consisted of CD4+ T cells from PBMCs cultured without peptide, taken after COVID-19 vaccination. This sequence joins TRBV5-1 and TRBJ1-1, with D possibly being TRBD1 (6 bases). As DNA, the CDR3 is TGCGCCAGCAGCTTGAGGACAGCTGGGGACACTGAAGCTTTCTTT. Protein product: CASSLRTAGDTEAFF.